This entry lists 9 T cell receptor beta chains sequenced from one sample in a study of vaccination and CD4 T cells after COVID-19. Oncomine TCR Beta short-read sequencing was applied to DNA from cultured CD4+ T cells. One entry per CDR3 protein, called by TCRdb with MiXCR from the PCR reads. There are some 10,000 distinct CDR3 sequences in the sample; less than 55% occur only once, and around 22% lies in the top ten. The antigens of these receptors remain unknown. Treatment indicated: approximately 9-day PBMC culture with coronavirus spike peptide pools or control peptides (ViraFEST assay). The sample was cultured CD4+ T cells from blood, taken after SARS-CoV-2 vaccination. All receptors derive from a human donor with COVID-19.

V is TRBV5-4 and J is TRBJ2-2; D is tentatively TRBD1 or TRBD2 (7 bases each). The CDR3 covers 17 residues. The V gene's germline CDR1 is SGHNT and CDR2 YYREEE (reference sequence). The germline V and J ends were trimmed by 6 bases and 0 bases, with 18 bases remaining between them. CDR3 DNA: TGTGCCAGCACGGGGGAGGGGGCATCTGCGAACACCGGGGAGCTGTTTTTT. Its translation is CASTGEGASANTGELFF.

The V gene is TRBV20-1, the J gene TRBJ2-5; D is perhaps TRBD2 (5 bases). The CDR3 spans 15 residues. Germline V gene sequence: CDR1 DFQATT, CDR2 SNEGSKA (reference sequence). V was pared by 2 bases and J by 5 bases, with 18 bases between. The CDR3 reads CSARSDRGVVETQYF. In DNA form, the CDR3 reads TGCAGTGCTAGATCCGACCGGGGAGTTGTGGAGACCCAGTACTTC.

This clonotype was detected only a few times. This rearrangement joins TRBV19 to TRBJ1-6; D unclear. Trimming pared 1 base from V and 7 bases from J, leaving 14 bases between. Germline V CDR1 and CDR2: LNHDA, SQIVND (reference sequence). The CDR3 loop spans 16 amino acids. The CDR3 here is CASSIAAPNINSPLHF. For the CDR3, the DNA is TGTGCCAGTAGTATAGCGGCCCCCAATATCAATTCACCCCTCCACTTT.

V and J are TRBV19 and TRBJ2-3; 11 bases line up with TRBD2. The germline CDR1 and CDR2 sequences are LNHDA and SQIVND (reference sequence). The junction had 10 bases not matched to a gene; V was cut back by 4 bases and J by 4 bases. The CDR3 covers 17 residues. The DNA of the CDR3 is TGTGCCAGTAGTAAATCCCTACTAGCGGGGGTGTCAGATACGCAGTATTTT. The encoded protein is CASSKSLLAGVSDTQYF.

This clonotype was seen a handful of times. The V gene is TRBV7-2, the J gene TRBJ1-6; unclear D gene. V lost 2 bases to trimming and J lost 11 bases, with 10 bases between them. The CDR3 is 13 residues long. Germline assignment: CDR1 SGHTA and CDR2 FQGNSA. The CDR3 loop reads CASSLPAVTPLHF. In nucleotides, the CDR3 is TGTGCCAGCAGCTTACCGGCGGTAACACCCCTCCACTTT.

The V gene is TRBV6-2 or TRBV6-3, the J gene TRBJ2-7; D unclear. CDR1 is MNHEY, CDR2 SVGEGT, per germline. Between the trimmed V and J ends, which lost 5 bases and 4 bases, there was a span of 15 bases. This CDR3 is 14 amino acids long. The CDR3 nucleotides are TGTGCCAGCAGTGCCGGCGGAGCCGTGTACGAGCAGTACTTC. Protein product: CASSAGGAVYEQYF.

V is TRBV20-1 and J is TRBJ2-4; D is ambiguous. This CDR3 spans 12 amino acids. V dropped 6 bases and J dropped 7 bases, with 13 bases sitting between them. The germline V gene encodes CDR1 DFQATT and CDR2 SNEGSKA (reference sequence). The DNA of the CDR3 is TGCAGTGCCGGGCCTTCTGGGAACATTCAGTACTTC. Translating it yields CSAGPSGNIQYF.

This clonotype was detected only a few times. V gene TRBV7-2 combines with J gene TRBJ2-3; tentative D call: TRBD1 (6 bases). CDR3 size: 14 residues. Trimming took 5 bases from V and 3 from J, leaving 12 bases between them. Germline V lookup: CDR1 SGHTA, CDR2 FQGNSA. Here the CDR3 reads CASSPITGTDTQYF. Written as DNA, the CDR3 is TGTGCCAGCAGCCCAATTACAGGGACAGATACGCAGTATTTT.

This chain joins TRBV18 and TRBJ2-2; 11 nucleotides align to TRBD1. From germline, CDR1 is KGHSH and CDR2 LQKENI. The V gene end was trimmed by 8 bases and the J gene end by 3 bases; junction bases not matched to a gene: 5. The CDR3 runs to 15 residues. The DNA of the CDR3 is TGTGCCAGCCCAAGGACAGGGGGCTACACCGGGGAGCTGTTTTTT. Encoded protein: CASPRTGGYTGELFF.